This TCR beta chain was captured in a study of blood T cell repertoires in COVID-19. The V gene's germline CDR1 is KGHSH and CDR2 LQKENI. With V trimmed by 6 bases and J by 5 bases, 9 bases remained unmatched. The CDR3 spans 15 residues. Clones were read by immunoSEQ multiplex PCR, and TCRdb kept only the in-frame ones, dropping some. Found here are around 190,000 clones, around 82% of them singletons; the top ten hold about 15%. This clone was seen once. This TCR derives from a woman between 50 and 59 years old with acute COVID-19. The chain employs TRBV18 and TRBJ2-3, with 9 bases lining up with TRBD2. Sample: PBMCs or T cells enriched from blood (not recorded which). CDR3 sequence reads: CASSRPGLAQDTQYF. The DNA of the CDR3 is TGTGCCAGCTCTCGGCCGGGACTAGCTCAAGATACGCAGTATTTT. Together with reference TRBV18 and TRBJ2-3, the CDR3 gives the full variable domain: NAGVMQNPRHLVRRRGQEARLRCSPMKGHSHVYWYRQLPEEGLKFMVYLQKENIIDESGMPKERFSAEFPKEGPSILRIQQVVRGDSAAYFCASSRPGLAQDTQYFGPGTRLTVL.